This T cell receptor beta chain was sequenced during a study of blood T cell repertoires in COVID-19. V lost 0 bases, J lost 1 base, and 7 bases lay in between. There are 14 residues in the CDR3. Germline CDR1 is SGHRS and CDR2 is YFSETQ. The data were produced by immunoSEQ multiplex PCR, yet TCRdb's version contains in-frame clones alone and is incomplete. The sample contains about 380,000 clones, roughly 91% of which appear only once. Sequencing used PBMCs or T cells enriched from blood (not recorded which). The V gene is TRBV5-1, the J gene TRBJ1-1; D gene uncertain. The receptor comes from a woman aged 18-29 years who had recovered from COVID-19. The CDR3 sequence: CASSLDSPNTEAFF. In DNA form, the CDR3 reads TGCGCCAGCAGCTTGGACAGCCCGAACACTGAAGCTTTCTTT.